Included here is one TCR beta chain sequence, with context. Authors' processing steps: Estimation of nucleated cell counts relied on the amplification of reference gene primers. Sequencing used immunoSEQ multiplex PCR; TCRdb keeps in-frame clones, though not all of them. V, J and clone size derive from that table, while D and trimming were established from the DNA sequence. This table has approximately 150,000 clones, roughly 91% appearing once. Trimming removed 2 bases from V and 0 bases from J; junction bases left unmatched: 9. Germline CDR1 and CDR2: MNHEY and SVGEGT. This CDR3 contains 17 residues. The data are from a study of blood T cell repertoires in COVID-19. About the study: Sample material is recorded as cDNA or gDNA derived from T cells, B-cell-depleted T cells, or PBMCs.

This TCR derives from a man in his fifties or sixties who had recovered from COVID-19. The chain carries TRBV6-2 or TRBV6-3 and TRBJ2-7, with 8 bases that match TRBD2. The sample consisted of peripheral blood. The CDR3 here is CASSYRGRLASSYEQYF. The CDR3 nucleotides read TGTGCCAGCAGTTACCGGGGACGACTAGCGTCCTCCTACGAGCAGTACTTC.